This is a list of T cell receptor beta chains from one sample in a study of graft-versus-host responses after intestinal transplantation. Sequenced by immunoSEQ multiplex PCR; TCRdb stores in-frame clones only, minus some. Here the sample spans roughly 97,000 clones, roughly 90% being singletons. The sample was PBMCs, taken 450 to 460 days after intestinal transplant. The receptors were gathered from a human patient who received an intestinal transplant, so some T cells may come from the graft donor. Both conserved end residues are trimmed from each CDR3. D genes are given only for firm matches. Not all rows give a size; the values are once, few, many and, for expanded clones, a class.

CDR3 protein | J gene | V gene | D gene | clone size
ASSFRMNTEAF | TRBJ1-1 | TRBV13 | - | -
ASSPSPGDHEQY | TRBJ2-7 | TRBV18 | - | -
AINPSYNSPLH | TRBJ1-6 | TRBV10-3 | - | once
ASSYTGWTESNYGYT | TRBJ1-2 | TRBV27 | - | -
ASSVSGGAGYNEQF | TRBJ2-1 | TRBV9 | TRBD2 | -
ASSFSLSGYEQH | TRBJ2-7 | TRBV7-2 | - | -
ASSLGTDSGANVLT | TRBJ2-6 | TRBV13 | - | -
ASSYGNTEAF | TRBJ1-1 | TRBV25-1 | - | -
ASSQEAHHAEAF | TRBJ1-1 | TRBV7-2 | - | -
ATKQGATEAF | TRBJ1-1 | TRBV19 | - | -
ASSVVGGGDEQY | TRBJ2-7 | TRBV9 | - | -
AISDRDGSPLH | TRBJ1-6 | TRBV10-3 | - | -
ANQGPAPTAAF | TRBJ1-1 | TRBV2 | - | -
ASSLFGGNNSPLH | TRBJ1-6 | TRBV27 | - | -
SVQNTEAF | TRBJ1-1 | TRBV29-1 | - | -
ASSGSGTGDEQY | - | TRBV6-1 | TRBD1 | -
ASSVQGEYSNQPQH | TRBJ1-5 | TRBV2 | TRBD1 | -